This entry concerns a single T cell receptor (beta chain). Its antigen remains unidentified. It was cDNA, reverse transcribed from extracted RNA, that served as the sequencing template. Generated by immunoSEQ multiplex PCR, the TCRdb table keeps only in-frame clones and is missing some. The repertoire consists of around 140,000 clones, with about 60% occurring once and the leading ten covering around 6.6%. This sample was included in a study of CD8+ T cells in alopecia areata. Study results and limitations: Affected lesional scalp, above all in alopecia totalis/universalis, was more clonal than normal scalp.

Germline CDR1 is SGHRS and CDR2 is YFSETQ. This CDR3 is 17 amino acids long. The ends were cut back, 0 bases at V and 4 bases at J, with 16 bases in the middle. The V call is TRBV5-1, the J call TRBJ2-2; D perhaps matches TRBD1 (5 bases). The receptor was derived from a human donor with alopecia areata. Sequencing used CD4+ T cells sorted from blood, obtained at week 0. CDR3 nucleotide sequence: TGCGCCAGCAGCTTGGCCGAGGTAGGGGCGGCCACCGGGGAGCTGTTTTTT. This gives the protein CASSLAEVGAATGELFF.